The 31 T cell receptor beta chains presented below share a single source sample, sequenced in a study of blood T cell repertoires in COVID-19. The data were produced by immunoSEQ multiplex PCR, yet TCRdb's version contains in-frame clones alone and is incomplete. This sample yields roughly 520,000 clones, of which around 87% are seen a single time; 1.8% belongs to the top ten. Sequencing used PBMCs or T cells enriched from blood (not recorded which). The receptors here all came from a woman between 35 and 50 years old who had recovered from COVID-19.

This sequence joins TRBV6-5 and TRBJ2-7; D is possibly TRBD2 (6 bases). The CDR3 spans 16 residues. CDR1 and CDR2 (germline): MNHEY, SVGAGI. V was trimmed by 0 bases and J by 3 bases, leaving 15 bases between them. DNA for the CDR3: TGTGCCAGCAGTTACTCGATCGGGGAGGCCAACTACGAGCAGTACTTC. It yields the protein CASSYSIGEANYEQYF.

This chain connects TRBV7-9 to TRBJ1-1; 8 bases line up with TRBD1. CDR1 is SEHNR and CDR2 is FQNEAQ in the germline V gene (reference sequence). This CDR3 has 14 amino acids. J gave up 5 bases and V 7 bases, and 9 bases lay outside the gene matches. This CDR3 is CASTRGLLETEAFF. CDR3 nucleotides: TGTGCCAGCACCAGGGGGCTGCTTGAGACTGAAGCTTTCTTT.

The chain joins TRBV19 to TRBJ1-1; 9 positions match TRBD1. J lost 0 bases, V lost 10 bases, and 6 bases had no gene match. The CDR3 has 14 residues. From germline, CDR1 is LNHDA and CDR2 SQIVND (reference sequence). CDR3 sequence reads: CATRQGGMNTEAFF. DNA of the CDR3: TGTGCCACCCGACAGGGGGGCATGAACACTGAAGCTTTCTTT.

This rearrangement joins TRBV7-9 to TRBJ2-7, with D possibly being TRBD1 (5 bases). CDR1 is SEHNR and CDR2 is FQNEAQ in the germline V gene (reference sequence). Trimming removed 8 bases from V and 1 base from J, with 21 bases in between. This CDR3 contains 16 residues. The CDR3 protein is CASDPVFGAESYEQYF. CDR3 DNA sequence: TGTGCCAGCGATCCGGTGTTTGGGGCAGAGTCCTACGAGCAGTACTTC.

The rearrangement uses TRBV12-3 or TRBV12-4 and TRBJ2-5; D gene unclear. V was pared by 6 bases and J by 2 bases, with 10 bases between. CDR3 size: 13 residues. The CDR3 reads CASRPGEQETQYF. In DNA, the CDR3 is TGTGCCAGCAGACCTGGAGAACAAGAGACCCAGTACTTC.

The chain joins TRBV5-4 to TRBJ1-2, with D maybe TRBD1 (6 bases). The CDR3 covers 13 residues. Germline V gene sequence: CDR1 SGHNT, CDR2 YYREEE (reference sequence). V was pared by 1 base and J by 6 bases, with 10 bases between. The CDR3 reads CASSLQGMDGYTF. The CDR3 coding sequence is TGTGCCAGCAGCTTGCAGGGGATGGATGGCTACACCTTC.

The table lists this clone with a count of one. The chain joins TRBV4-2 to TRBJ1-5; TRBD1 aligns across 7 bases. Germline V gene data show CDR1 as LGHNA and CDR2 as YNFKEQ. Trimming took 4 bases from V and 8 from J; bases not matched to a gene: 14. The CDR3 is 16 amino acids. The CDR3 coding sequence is TGTGCCAGCAGCCGCATACAGGGGAACGCAGGTGAGCCCCAGCATTTT. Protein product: CASSRIQGNAGEPQHF.

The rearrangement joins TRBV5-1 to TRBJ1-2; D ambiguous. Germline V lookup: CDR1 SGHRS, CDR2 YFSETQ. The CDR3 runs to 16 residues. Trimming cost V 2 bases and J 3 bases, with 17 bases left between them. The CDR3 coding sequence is TGCGCCAGCAGCTTATCCGGGGAGGCAGACTACTATGGCTACACCTTC. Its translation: CASSLSGEADYYGYTF.

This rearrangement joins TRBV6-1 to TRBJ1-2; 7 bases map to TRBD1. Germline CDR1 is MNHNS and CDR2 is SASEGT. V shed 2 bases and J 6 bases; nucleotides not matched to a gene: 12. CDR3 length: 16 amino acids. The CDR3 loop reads CASSEWVGGVWDGYTF. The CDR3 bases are TGTGCCAGCAGTGAATGGGTAGGGGGCGTCTGGGATGGCTACACCTTC.

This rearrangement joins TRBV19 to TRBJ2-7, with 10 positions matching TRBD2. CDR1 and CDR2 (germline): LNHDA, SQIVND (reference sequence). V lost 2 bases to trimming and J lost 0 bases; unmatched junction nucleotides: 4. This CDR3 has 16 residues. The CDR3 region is CASSIKLAGSSYEQYF. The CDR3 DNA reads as TGTGCCAGTAGTATAAAACTAGCGGGGAGCTCCTACGAGCAGTACTTC.

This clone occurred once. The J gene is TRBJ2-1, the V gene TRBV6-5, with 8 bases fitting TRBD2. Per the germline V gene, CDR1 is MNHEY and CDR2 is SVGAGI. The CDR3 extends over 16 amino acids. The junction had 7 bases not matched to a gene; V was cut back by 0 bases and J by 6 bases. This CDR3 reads CASSYSSGLVTNEQFF. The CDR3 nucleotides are TGTGCCAGCAGTTACTCTTCGGGACTAGTCACCAATGAGCAGTTCTTC.

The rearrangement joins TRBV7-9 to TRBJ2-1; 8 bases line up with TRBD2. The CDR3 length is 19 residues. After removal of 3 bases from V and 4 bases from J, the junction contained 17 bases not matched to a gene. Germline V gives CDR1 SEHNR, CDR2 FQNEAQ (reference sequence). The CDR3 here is CASSFPGLVTEGGYNEQFF. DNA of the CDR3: TGTGCCAGCAGCTTCCCGGGACTAGTCACGGAGGGGGGTTACAATGAGCAGTTCTTC.

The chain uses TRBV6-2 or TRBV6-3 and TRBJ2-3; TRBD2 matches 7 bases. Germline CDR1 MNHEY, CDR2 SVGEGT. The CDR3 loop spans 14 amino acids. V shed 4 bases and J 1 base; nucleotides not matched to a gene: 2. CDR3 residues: CASSWGGRTDTQYF. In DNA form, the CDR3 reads TGTGCCAGCAGTTGGGGAGGGCGCACAGATACGCAGTATTTT.

CDR3 nucleotides: TGTGCCAGCAGCTTAGGCGGGAGGCCAGAGACCCAGTACTTC. This translates into CASSLGGRPETQYF. The chain employs TRBV7-9 and TRBJ2-5; TRBD2 agrees at 8 bases. This CDR3 spans 14 amino acids. V lost 1 base and J lost 4; bases outside the gene matches: 2. In germline, CDR1 is SEHNR, CDR2 FQNEAQ (reference sequence).

The CDR3 reads CASSSRGSEQYF. As DNA, the CDR3 is TGTGCCAGCAGCTCCCGGGGGAGCGAGCAGTACTTC. V gene TRBV7-2 combines with J gene TRBJ2-7, with D possibly TRBD2 on 6 matching bases. Trimming removed 4 bases from V and 6 bases from J, with 10 bases in between. Germline CDR1 is SGHTA and CDR2 is FQGNSA. This CDR3 contains 12 residues.

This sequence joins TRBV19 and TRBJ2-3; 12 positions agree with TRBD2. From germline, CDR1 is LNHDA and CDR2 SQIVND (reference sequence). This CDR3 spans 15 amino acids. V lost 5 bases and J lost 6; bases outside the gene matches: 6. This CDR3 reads CASSPSTSGGDTQYF. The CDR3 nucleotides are TGTGCCAGTAGTCCGTCAACTAGCGGGGGGGATACGCAGTATTTT.

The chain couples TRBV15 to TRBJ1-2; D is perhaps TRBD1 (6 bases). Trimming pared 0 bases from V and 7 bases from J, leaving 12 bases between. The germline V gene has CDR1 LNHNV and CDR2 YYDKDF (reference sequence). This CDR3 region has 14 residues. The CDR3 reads CATSRETGLGGYTF. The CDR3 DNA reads TGTGCCACCAGCAGAGAAACAGGGCTCGGTGGCTACACCTTC.

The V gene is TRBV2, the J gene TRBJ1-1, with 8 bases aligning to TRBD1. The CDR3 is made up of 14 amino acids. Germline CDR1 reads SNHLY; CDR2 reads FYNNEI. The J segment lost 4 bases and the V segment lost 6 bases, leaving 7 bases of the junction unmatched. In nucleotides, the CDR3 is TGTGCCAGCAGATACAGGGGGGAGGGCACTGAAGCTTTCTTT. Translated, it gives CASRYRGEGTEAFF. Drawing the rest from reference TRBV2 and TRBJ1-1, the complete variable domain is EPEVTQTPSHQVTQMGQEVILRCVPISNHLYFYWYRQILGQKVEFLVSFYNNEISEKSEIFDDQFSVERPDGSNFTLKIRSTKLEDSAMYFCASRYRGEGTEAFFGQGTRLTVV.

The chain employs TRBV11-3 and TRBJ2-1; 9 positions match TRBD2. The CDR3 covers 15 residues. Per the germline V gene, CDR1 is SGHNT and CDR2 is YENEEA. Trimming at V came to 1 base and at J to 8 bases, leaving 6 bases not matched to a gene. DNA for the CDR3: TGTGCCAGCAGCTTAGTGCGCGGGAGGGCTTATGAGCAGTTCTTC. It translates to CASSLVRGRAYEQFF.

DNA for the CDR3: TGTGCCAGCAGCTATCAGACTTACAATGAGCAGTTCTTC. This codes for CASSYQTYNEQFF. The gene calls are TRBV11-3 and TRBJ2-1; no reliable D call. The germline gives CDR1 SGHNT, CDR2 YENEEA. This CDR3 is 13 amino acids long. V shed 4 bases and J shed 4 bases, with 8 bases lying between them.

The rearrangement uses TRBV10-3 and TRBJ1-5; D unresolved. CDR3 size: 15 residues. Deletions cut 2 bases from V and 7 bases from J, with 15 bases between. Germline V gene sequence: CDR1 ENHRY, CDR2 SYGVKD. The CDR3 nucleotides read TGTGCCATCAGTGAGAAGGACTTAGAGTTCCAGCCCCAGCATTTT. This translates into CAISEKDLEFQPQHF.

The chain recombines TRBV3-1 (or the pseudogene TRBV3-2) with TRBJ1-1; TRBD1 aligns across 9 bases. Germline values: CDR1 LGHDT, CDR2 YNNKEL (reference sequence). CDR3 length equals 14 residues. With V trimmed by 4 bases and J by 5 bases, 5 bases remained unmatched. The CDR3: CASSLWTGETEAFF. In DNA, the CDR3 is TGTGCCAGCAGCCTTTGGACAGGGGAGACTGAAGCTTTCTTT.

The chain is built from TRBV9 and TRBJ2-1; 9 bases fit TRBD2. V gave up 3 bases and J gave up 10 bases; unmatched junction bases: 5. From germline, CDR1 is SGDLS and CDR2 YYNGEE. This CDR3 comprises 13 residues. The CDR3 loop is CASSASGTSEQFF. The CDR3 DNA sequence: TGTGCCAGCAGCGCCTCCGGGACTAGCGAGCAGTTCTTC. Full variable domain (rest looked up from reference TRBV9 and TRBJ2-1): DSGVTQTPKHLITATGQRVTLRCSPRSGDLSVYWYQQSLDQGLQFLIQYYNGEERAKGNILERFSAQQFPDLHSELNLSSLELGDSALYFCASSASGTSEQFFGPGTRLTVL.

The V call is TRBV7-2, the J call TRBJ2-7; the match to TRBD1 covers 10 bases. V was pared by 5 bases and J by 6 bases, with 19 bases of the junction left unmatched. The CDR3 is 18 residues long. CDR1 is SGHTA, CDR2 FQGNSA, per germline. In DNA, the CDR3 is TGTGCCAGCAGCGGAGTAGATGACTATTGGACAGGGGGAGGCGAGCAGTACTTC. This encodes CASSGVDDYWTGGGEQYF.

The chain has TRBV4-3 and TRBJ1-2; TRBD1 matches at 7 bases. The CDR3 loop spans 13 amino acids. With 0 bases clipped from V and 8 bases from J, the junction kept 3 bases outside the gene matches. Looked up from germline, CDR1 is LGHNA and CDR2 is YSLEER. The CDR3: CASSQDTGEGYTF. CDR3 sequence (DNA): TGCGCCAGCAGCCAAGATACAGGGGAAGGCTACACCTTC.

The CDR3 sequence: CATTPRGRVQETQYF. In nucleotides, the CDR3 is TGTGCCACGACCCCGAGGGGGCGGGTCCAAGAGACCCAGTACTTC. V usage is TRBV6-5 and J usage is TRBJ2-5; 7 nucleotides agree with TRBD1. V gave up 10 bases and J gave up 1 base; unmatched junction bases: 12. Germline CDR1 reads MNHEY; CDR2 reads SVGAGI. This CDR3 is built from 15 residues.

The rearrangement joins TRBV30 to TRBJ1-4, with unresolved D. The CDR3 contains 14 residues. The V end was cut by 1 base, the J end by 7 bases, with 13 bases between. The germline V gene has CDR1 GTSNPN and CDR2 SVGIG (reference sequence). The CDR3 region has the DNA TGTGCCTGGAGTGGTTCGAGCAGGCTTGAAAAACTGTTTTTT. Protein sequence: CAWSGSSRLEKLFF.

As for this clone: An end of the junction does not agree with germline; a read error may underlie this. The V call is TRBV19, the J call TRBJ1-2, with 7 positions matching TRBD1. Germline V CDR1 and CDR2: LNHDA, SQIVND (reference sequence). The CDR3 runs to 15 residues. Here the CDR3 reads CANSTRDSPSGGYTF. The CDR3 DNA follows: TGTGCCAATAGTACCAGGGACAGCCCTTCGGGTGGCTACACCTTC.

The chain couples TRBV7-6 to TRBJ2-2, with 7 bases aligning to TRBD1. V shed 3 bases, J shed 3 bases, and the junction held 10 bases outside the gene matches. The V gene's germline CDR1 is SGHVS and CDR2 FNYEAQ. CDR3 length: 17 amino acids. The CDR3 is CASSFHEGAPDTGELFF. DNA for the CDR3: TGTGCCAGCAGCTTTCACGAGGGGGCGCCGGACACCGGGGAGCTGTTTTTT.

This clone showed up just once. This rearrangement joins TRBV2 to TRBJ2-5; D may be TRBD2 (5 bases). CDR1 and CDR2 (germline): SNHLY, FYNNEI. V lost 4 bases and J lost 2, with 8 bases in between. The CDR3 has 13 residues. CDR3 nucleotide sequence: TGTGCCAGCAGTGTGGAGGAACAAGAGACCCAGTACTTC. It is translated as CASSVEEQETQYF.

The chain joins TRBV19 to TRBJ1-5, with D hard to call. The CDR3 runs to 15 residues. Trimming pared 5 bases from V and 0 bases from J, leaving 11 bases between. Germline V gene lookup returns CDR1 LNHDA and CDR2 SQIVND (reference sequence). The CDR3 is CASSGNRYSNQPQHF. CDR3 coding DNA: TGTGCCAGTAGTGGCAACAGATATAGCAATCAGCCCCAGCATTTT.